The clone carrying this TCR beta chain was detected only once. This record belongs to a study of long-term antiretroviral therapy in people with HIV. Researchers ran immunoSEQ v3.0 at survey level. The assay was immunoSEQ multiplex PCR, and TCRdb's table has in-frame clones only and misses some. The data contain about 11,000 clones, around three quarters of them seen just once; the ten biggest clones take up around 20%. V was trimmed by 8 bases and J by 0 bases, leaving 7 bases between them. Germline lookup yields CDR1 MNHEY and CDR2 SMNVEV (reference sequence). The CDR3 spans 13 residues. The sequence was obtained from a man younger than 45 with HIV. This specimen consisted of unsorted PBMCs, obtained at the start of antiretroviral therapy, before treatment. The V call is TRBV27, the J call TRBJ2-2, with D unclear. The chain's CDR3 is CASSWANTGELFF. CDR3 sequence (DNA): TGTGCCAGCTCGTGGGCGAACACCGGGGAGCTGTTTTTT.